This TCR beta chain was identified during a study of blood T cell repertoires in COVID-19 (dated by TCRdb to about 2020). Study-level background: Samples covering the acute and convalescent phases of COVID-19 were provided by collaborators in the United States, Italy and Spain. The material from the prospective study consisted of cDNA or gDNA derived from T cells, B-cell-depleted T cells, or PBMCs. Samples were obtained from the ongoing ImmuneRACE study (first 160 participants) and from about 1,300 subjects provided by 6 global collaborators. The sample metadata nearly always contained a de-identified subject ID, COVID-19 status, age in years and sex. The dataset comprised deeply sampled blood TCRbeta repertoires from subjects exposed to, actively infected with, or recovered from COVID-19. Where HLA class I and class II types were available, the types were taken from metadata supplied by the sample provider, not from assay-based typing. The repertoires were made available in a free public database intended to serve as a resource for research on the immune response to SARS-CoV-2.

Enrolling through a virtual design, the prospective study's participants ranged in age from about 18 to 89 years and lived across roughly 24 United States geographic areas. In the prospective study, cohorts were assigned on the basis of participant-reported clinical history obtained from a screening survey and a study questionnaire. Recovered participants in ImmuneRACE Cohort 3 were defined as having two consecutive negative NP/OP PCR tests, clearance from a healthcare professional, or resolution of symptoms. Mobile phlebotomists in the prospective study collected whole blood, serum and a nasopharyngeal or oropharyngeal swab from every participant. Over an approximately 2-month period, participants in the prospective study had the option of providing additional blood draws and questionnaires. Before DNA extraction, prospective study blood samples were shipped either frozen or at room temperature.

As for this clone: The antigen it binds to is not known. One base away there is no much larger clone; base qualities are not given.

The immunoSEQ Assay, a bias-controlled multiplex PCR, was used to amplify TCRbeta CDR3 regions from genomic DNA. Per the authors' processing: The number of nucleated cells in each sample was estimated from the amplification of reference gene primers within the assay. To quantify the absolute abundance of each unique TCRbeta CDR3 rearrangement, sequence reads were collapsed and filtered. For each sample, productive Simpson clonality was calculated by taking the square root of Simpson's diversity index across productive rearrangements. The table was pulled from immuneACCESS by TCRdb, which kept in-frame rearrangements only. Such tables lose some clones; where checked, under half of the loss comes from unresolved V genes, and the rest has no known cause. The DNA gave D and trimming, while V, J and clone size come from that table. The sample profile shows some 200,000 clones; approximately 91% of them were found once. The ten largest make up around 0.77% of the sample.

Overall results and qualifications from the work: Clinical and demographic metadata were provided uncurated, with the amount varying by source and participant.

CDR1 SGDLS and CDR2 YYNGEE are derived from the germline V gene. The CDR3 starts with the cysteine, ends with the phenylalanine, and has 14 residues. The sequence is cut down to CDR3 DNA, 42 bases in frame from base 1. The junction shows trimming of 0 bases on V and 2 bases on J, and the gene matches do not reach 2 bases of it. This clonotype was sampled from a woman between 18 and 29 years old who had recovered from COVID-19. Sequencing was done on a sample of PBMCs or T cells enriched from blood (not recorded which). The rearrangement joined TRBV9 to TRBJ2-7, with 7 bases in between that match TRBD1. The bases read TGTGCCAGCAGCGTAGGTACAGGGGCCTACGAGCAGTACTTC. This codes for CASSVGTGAYEQYF.